This T cell receptor (beta chain) was sequenced during a study of regulatory T cells in long-lasting Graves disease (dated by TCRdb to the early 2020s). The study in broad terms: In the newly diagnosed Graves' disease group, patients had been taking antithyroid drugs for less than 3 months. Patients with persistent Graves' disease were compared with patients with newly diagnosed Graves' disease using TCR sequencing and RNA sequencing of peripheral blood. The study was conducted in China and was registered as a clinical trial. TCR sequencing covered approximately 13 persistent and approximately 20 newly diagnosed Graves' disease patients, some 35 samples in total. Overall results and qualifications from the work: Sequencing and analysis were restricted to the TCR beta chain. Compared with newly diagnosed patients, persistent Graves' disease patients had lower TCR Shannon entropy and fewer highly expanded clones, which suggests clonal expansion. Peripheral blood alone was examined, since thyroid tissue, which constituted the primary lesion, could not be accessed. The small sample size was acknowledged by the authors as a limitation that may reduce accuracy. More public clonotypes were shared among persistent patients (about 2,800) than among newly diagnosed patients (roughly 1,000). Persistent disease showed preferential use of TRBV28, TRBJ1-2 and TRBJ2-5, whereas newly diagnosed disease favored TRBV20-1 and TRBJ2-1.

The cysteine opens and the phenylalanine closes a CDR3 of 16 amino acids. Only CDR3 DNA is held: 48 bases, read in frame from base 1. CDR1 and CDR2, looked up from the germline V gene, are MNHEY and SVGAGI. Compared with germline, V lacks 2 bases and J lacks 10 bases; bases without a gene match: 7. The library was prepared using multiplex PCR. The instrument was an Illumina HiSeq 4000. To build TCR beta libraries, CDR3 regions were amplified by Arm-PCR using iRepertoire HTBI primers. Before sequencing, the PCR products underwent gel purification. The published analysis was carried out like this. A total of 60 to 80 TRBV and approximately 13 TRBJ segments were identified across samples and were used for gene usage analysis of CDR3 amino acid clonotypes. COPE and FqMerger were used to merge the filtered high-quality paired reads into contigs. BLAST was used to align contigs to the IMGT TRBV, TRBD and TRBJ reference genes, and CDR3 was defined following IMGT. Clonotypes above 0.1% frequency were classified as highly expanded clones. Shannon entropy served as the measure of repertoire diversity, while the Gini coefficient captured V-J evenness. Public clonotypes were defined as clonotypes shared by more than one individual. The raw public reads went through TCRdb reprocessing: fastp at Q25, MiXCR clone calling, in-frame beta chains kept. CDR3 protein sequences are deduplicated, and each keeps its most common genes and DNA. The V and J calls were not made by the authors but by TCRdb's processing. This sample gives some 200,000 distinct CDR3 sequences in total; around 19% of them show up just once. Of the sample, 10% to 15% falls within the top ten clones.

This clonotype was seen many times. The target of this receptor is not known. Per-nucleotide qualities are absent, and no much larger clonotype sits a single base away. Read against the paper, the sample's time point label means: newly diagnosed GD, antithyroid drugs for less than 3 months. For both TCR sequencing and RNA sequencing, RNA was extracted from PBMCs using TRIzol. Graves' disease was diagnosed according to American Thyroid Association guidelines. Patients for the study were recruited at an endocrinology department in Xi'an, China. Each patient gave around 9 milliliters of peripheral blood, collected in an EDTA anticoagulant tube. Ficoll Paque Plus density gradient separation was used to isolate PBMCs, and no additional T cell sorting was done. An Agilent 2100 Bioanalyzer and agarose gel were used to assess RNA quality, and a NanoDrop 2000 was used to measure RNA concentration. The same data also went into a second study, on T cells in Graves' hyperthyroidism and ophthalmopathy. The second study's authors report: Stable Graves' hyperthyroidism was defined as no progression to ophthalmopathy during 18 months of follow-up. Hyperthyroidism patients were newly diagnosed, with disease duration under 2 months, and aged 18 to 65 years. Patients with uncontrolled infections, other autoimmune diseases, pregnancy or lactation were excluded. Diagnoses were established on the basis of clinical symptoms, serum thyroxine and TRAb, thyroid ultrasound, and orbital computed tomography. For the first round of RT-PCR on the TCR CDR3, the HTBI primer set was used together with the Qiagen OneStep RT-PCR kit. Most expanded thyroid clonotypes (frequency above 0.001) were also found in blood, which suggests that blood repertoires may mirror thyroid immune responses. A 13 V-J signature model separated ophthalmopathy from stable hyperthyroidism, with approximately 86% sensitivity and 81.08% specificity in cross-validation and 80%/75% in testing. In validation, the model predicted progression to ophthalmopathy a median of roughly 6.1 months before onset, with 70% to 71% sensitivity and roughly 72% specificity. To identify distinguishing TCR V-J signatures, a discovery cohort of about 100 patients was used, comprising 40 to 45 with Graves' ophthalmopathy and around 60 with stable Graves' hyperthyroidism. Prospective prediction of ophthalmopathy was tested in an independent validation cohort of 18 to 20 hyperthyroidism patients and around 16 patients who later progressed to ophthalmopathy. For training and testing, the 100 or so patients in the discovery cohort were randomly divided in a 7:3 ratio. In over five Graves' hyperthyroidism patients, the study also compared T-cell repertoires from thyroid tissue with T-cell repertoires from blood. After sampling, hyperthyroidism patients received methimazole starting at 30 mg daily, and ophthalmopathy patients received high-dose intravenous methylprednisolone. A second multiplex PCR round built the libraries, followed by size selection and purification. Sequencing of the libraries was done on an Illumina HiSeq2000 using paired-end 100 bp reads. SOAPnuke was used to process the raw data, with reads discarded if the reads contained adapters or uncalled bases, had a mean Phred below 15, or lacked an exact constant-primer or identifier match. High-quality paired reads were merged using COPE v1.2.5, and each unique nucleotide sequence was defined as a clonotype. Clonotypes were aligned to IMGT TRBV, TRBD and TRBJ reference segments using MiTCR v1.1. The analysis was restricted to V-J combinations with a frequency above 0.0001, which together covered 99% to 99.2% of the repertoires. A TCS score was defined as the ratio of F50 (clonal expansion) to E x V (chaos), with BLOSUM62-based TCRdist applied between CDR3 peptides within each V-J. Welch's t-statistics and random forest reduced fewer than 550 V-J features to about 13, which were used in a naive Bayes classifier (R e1071). Sample size was not statistically predetermined, and blinding of investigators to group allocation was not performed. The paper reports TCR Vbeta CDR3 sequencing of 135 peripheral blood samples: under 45 ophthalmopathy, under 80 hyperthyroidism and 17 progressor patients.

The chain is assembled from TRBV6-5 and TRBJ2-1; 14 bases in the junction line up with TRBD2. The sequences come from peripheral blood mononuclear cells (PBMCs), collected at new diagnosis, from a patient treated with antithyroid drugs. This clonotype was obtained from a woman under 40 with Graves disease. Donor details come from another sample of the same person, matched by shared clones. The DNA sequence is TGTGCCAGCAGTTACGGAGGACTAGCGGGAGGCGGAGAGCAGTTCTTC. Its protein product is CASSYGGLAGGGEQFF.